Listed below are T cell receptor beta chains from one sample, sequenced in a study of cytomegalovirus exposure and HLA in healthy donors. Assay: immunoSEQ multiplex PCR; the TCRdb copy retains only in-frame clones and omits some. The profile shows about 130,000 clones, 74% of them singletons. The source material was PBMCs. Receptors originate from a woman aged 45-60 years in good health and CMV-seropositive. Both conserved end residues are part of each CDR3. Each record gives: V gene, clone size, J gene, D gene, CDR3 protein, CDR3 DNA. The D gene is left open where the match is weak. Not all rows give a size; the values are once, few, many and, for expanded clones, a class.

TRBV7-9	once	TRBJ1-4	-	CSSSLGQGSEKLFF	TGTTCCAGCAGCTTAGGGCAGGGTAGTGAAAAACTGTTTTTT
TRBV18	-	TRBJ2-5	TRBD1	CASSLWTGQETQYF	TGTGCCAGCTCTCTATGGACAGGGCAAGAGACCCAGTACTTC
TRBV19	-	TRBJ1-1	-	CASNSDRTVNEAFF	TGTGCCAGCAACTCGGACAGAACCGTAAATGAAGCTTTCTTT
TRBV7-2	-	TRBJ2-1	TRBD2	CASSPGGSYNEQFF	TGTGCCAGCAGCCCCGGGGGGTCCTACAATGAGCAGTTCTTC
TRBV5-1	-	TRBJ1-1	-	CASSLGGRGSDEAFF	TGCGCCAGCAGCTTGGGGGGCAGGGGTTCAGATGAAGCTTTCTTT
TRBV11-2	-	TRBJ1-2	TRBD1	CASSETGEGYTF	TGTGCCAGCAGCGAGACAGGGGAAGGCTACACCTTC
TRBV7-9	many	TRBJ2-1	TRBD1	CASSWARGQSEQFF	TGTGCCAGCAGCTGGGCCAGGGGGCAAAGTGAGCAGTTCTTC
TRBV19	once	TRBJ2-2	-	CASKPTGSVSGELFF	TGTGCCAGCAAACCTACAGGGAGCGTTAGCGGGGAGCTGTTTTTT
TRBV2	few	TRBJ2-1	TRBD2	CASSQIAGDNEQFF	TGTGCCAGCAGTCAAATAGCGGGGGACAATGAGCAGTTCTTC
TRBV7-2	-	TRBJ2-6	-	CASSLTRTAGANVLTF	TGTGCCAGCAGCTTAACACGGACAGCTGGGGCCAACGTCCTGACTTTC
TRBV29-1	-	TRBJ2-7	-	CSVETGLYEQYF	TGCAGCGTTGAGACAGGTCTCTACGAGCAGTACTTC
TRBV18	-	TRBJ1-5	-	CASSGQSNQPQHF	TGTGCCAGCTCCGGACAGTCCAATCAGCCCCAGCATTTT
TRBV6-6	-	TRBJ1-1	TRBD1	CASSLTGAGYTEAFF	TGTGCCAGCAGTTTGACAGGGGCGGGGTACACTGAAGCTTTCTTT
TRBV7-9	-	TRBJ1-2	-	CASSLPQGGSYTF	TGTGCCAGCAGCTTACCTCAGGGAGGTAGCTACACCTTC
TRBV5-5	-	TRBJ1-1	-	CASSPSLVGTEAFF	TGTGCCAGCAGCCCATCTCTAGTGGGCACTGAAGCTTTCTTT
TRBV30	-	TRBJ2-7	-	CAWRPSRYGEQYF	TGTGCCTGGAGACCATCACGCTACGGCGAGCAGTACTTC
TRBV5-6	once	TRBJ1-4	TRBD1	CASSIQTGGRPSAKLFF	TGTGCCAGCAGCATTCAGACAGGGGGTCGCCCGTCGGCAAAACTGTTTTTT
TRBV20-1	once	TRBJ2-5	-	CSATYSETQYF	TGCAGTGCCACCTATTCGGAGACCCAGTACTTC
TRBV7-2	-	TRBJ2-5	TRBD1	CASSPGQGVKTQYF	TGTGCCAGCAGCCCGGGACAGGGCGTAAAGACCCAGTACTTC
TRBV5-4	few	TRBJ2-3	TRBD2	CASSSPSGGASDTQYF	TGTGCCAGCAGCTCCCCTAGCGGGGGGGCATCAGATACGCAGTATTTT
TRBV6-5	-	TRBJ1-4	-	CASGHVGENEKLFF	TGTGCCAGCGGCCATGTTGGAGAAAATGAAAAACTGTTTTTT
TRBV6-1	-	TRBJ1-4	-	CASSGSRGAAGNEKLFF	TGTGCCAGCAGTGGAAGCAGGGGTGCAGCGGGGAATGAAAAACTGTTTTTT
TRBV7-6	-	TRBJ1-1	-	CASSPLQVQSWAFF	TGTGCCAGCAGCCCCTTGCAGGTACAGAGTTGGGCTTTCTTT
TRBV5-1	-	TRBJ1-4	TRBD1	CASSFEAGGPEKLFF	TGCGCCAGCAGCTTTGAGGCAGGGGGCCCTGAAAAACTGTTTTTT